The 19 T cell receptor beta chains presented below share a single source sample, sequenced in a study of blood T cell repertoires in COVID-19 (dated by TCRdb to about 2020). The library relied on the immunoSEQ multiplex PCR assay. TCRdb took this table from immuneACCESS and kept in-frame rearrangements with V and J called. Such tables lack part of the clones; where checked against another copy, unresolved V genes explain under half of the gap, and the rest is unexplained. In this sample the table shows 200,000 to 250,000 clones, approximately 79% of which occur a single time. The ten most abundant clones make up 4.9% of the sample. The sample consisted of peripheral blood. The receptors were gathered from a woman of 80 years or more with active or convalescent COVID-19.

The rearrangement joins TRBV5-1 to TRBJ2-2; the D is unclear. CDR3 length equals 15 residues. V was cut by 3 bases and J by 0 bases, with 9 bases left in between. Germline CDR1 reads SGHRS; CDR2 reads YFSETQ. CDR3 protein: CASSSTTTNTGELFF. For the CDR3, the DNA is TGCGCCAGCAGCTCAACTACCACGAACACCGGGGAGCTGTTTTTT.

Comments on this clone: One end of the junction does not line up with germline, which may come from a read error. CDR3 nucleotide sequence: TGTGCCAGCAACTTACTAGCGGGAGTGGCGGCAGATACGCAGTATTTT. It encodes CASNLLAGVAADTQYF. The rearrangement links TRBV7-9 to TRBJ2-3; the match to TRBD2 covers 11 bases. Looked up from germline, CDR1 is SEHNR and CDR2 is FQNEAQ (reference sequence). This CDR3 has 16 amino acids.

This chain links TRBV3-1 (or the pseudogene TRBV3-2) with TRBJ1-1; D might be TRBD1 (6 bases). Germline V CDR1 and CDR2: LGHDT, YNNKEL (reference sequence). V lost 3 bases, J lost 4 bases, and 12 bases lay in between. The CDR3 is 14 amino acids. CDR3 coding DNA: TGTGCCAGCAGCCAGGGGGCAATCAGCACTGAAGCTTTCTTT. Amino acid sequence: CASSQGAISTEAFF.

This chain connects TRBV6-5 to TRBJ2-1; 8 bases match TRBD1. Germline values: CDR1 MNHEY, CDR2 SVGAGI. V trimming: 7 bases; J trimming: 1 base; junction bases outside the gene matches: 6. The CDR3 sequence is 15 residues long. In DNA, the CDR3 is TGTGCCAGCATTAGGACAGGGTTGTCCTACAATGAGCAGTTCTTC. Amino acid sequence: CASIRTGLSYNEQFF.

The chain uses TRBV7-9 and TRBJ2-3; the D is unclear. The V and J ends lost 5 bases and 4 bases respectively, with 10 bases between them. CDR3 length: 13 residues. Germline V gives CDR1 SEHNR, CDR2 FQNEAQ (reference sequence). Written as DNA, the CDR3 is TGTGCCAGCAGCCATCAATACTCAGATACGCAGTATTTT. Translating gives CASSHQYSDTQYF.

The chain employs TRBV27 and TRBJ2-7; D is possibly TRBD1 (6 bases). Germline assignment: CDR1 MNHEY and CDR2 SMNVEV (reference sequence). CDR3 length: 14 residues. V was shortened by 5 bases and J by 3 bases, with 14 bases between the two germline ends. DNA of the CDR3: TGTGCCAGCAGTACCGGGACACCAAACTACGAGCAGTACTTC. The encoded protein is CASSTGTPNYEQYF.

The chain carries TRBV3-1 (or the pseudogene TRBV3-2) and TRBJ1-4, with D perhaps TRBD1 (5 bases). From germline, CDR1 is LGHDT and CDR2 YNNKEL (reference sequence). Trimming took off 1 base at V and 7 bases at J, with 13 bases between the two ends. CDR3 length: 15 amino acids. CDR3 in DNA: TGTGCCAGCAGCCAAGTGAACAACGGGGGTGAAAAACTGTTTTTT. It encodes CASSQVNNGGEKLFF.

This sequence joins TRBV30 and TRBJ1-3; no definite D call. CDR1 GTSNPN and CDR2 SVGIG come from the germline V gene (reference sequence). Trimming removed 1 base at V and 4 bases at J, with 5 bases between. This CDR3 is 12 amino acids long. CDR3 nucleotides: TGTGCCTGGAGTGAACAGGGAAACACCATATATTTT. Translating gives CAWSEQGNTIYF.

The chain links TRBV5-1 to TRBJ2-2; 16 bases line up with TRBD2. CDR3 length: 19 amino acids. Trimming took 4 bases from V and 3 from J; bases not matched to a gene: 9. Germline V gene lookup returns CDR1 SGHRS and CDR2 YFSETQ. The CDR3 DNA reads as TGCGCCAGCAGCCGAGCCGGGACTAGCGGGAGGGCCGACACCGGGGAGCTGTTTTTT. It specifies CASSRAGTSGRADTGELFF.

The CDR3 region is CASSPNRGQGGGYTF. The CDR3, as DNA: TGCGCCAGCAGCCCGAACCGGGGACAGGGCGGTGGCTACACCTTC. The chain couples TRBV5-1 to TRBJ1-2; 9 positions match TRBD1. J lost 7 bases, V lost 4 bases, and 11 bases had no gene match. Germline V gene lookup returns CDR1 SGHRS and CDR2 YFSETQ. The CDR3 loop spans 15 amino acids.

The CDR3 sequence: CASSQTWSEQYF. The CDR3 DNA is TGCGCCAGCAGCCAGACCTGGAGCGAGCAGTACTTC. The chain combines TRBV5-1 with TRBJ2-7, with D unclear. This CDR3 has 12 amino acids. The V end lost 4 bases, the J end lost 6 bases, and 11 bases lay between the germline ends. The V gene's germline CDR1 is SGHRS and CDR2 YFSETQ. The variable domain in full, with the rest retrieved from reference TRBV5-1 and TRBJ2-7, is KAGVTQTPRYLIKTRGQQVTLSCSPISGHRSVSWYQQTPGQGLQFLFEYFSETQRNKGNFPGRFSGRQFSNSRSEMNVSTLELGDSALYLCASSQTWSEQYFGPGTRLTVT.

The chain is built from TRBV5-1 and TRBJ1-1; the D gene is possibly TRBD1 (5 bases). V lost 1 base and J lost 2, with 15 bases in between. CDR3 length: 16 residues. Germline assignment: CDR1 SGHRS and CDR2 YFSETQ. The CDR3 is CASSLRRGGTNTEAFF. Written as DNA, the CDR3 is TGCGCCAGCAGCTTGAGGCGGGGAGGGACTAACACTGAAGCTTTCTTT.

For this clone: This specimen includes other DNA sequences encoding the same CDR3. V usage is TRBV2 and J usage is TRBJ1-1, with unresolved D. This CDR3 region has 13 residues. Germline V CDR1 and CDR2: SNHLY, FYNNEI. The V end lost 8 bases, the J end lost 2 bases, and 12 bases lay between the germline ends. The CDR3 nucleotides read TGTGCCAGCCGCCCGGAGGGTAACACTGAAGCTTTCTTT. It translates to CASRPEGNTEAFF.

This rearrangement joins TRBV1 to TRBJ1-6; the DNA was not used to check the table's D call, TRBD1. TRBV1 is designated a pseudogene. The CDR3 consists of 17 residues. This chain's CDR3 is CTSSQVPATGNNSPLHF. The DNA of the CDR3 is TGCACCAGCAGCCAAGTCCCCGCGACAGGAAATAATTCACCCCTCCACTTT.

V gene TRBV7-9 combines with J gene TRBJ2-2; TRBD2 matches at 8 bases. Germline CDR1 and CDR2: SEHNR and FQNEAQ (reference sequence). V gave up 1 base and J gave up 1 base; unmatched junction bases: 11. This CDR3 has 19 amino acids. CDR3 coding DNA: TGTGCCAGCAGCTTAGTATTACGTATGAGCGGGAGGAACACCGGGGAGCTGTTTTTT. Its translation is CASSLVLRMSGRNTGELFF.

This clone was observed once. Distinct nucleotide sequences in the sample also encode this CDR3. The CDR3 spells CAWSKTGNQPQHF. The DNA of the CDR3 is TGTGCCTGGAGCAAGACAGGAAATCAGCCCCAGCATTTT. The chain recombines TRBV30 with TRBJ1-5; the D gene is possibly TRBD1 (6 bases). V gave up 3 bases and J gave up 4 bases, with 10 bases separating them. The CDR3 extends over 13 amino acids. Germline V gene sequence: CDR1 GTSNPN, CDR2 SVGIG (reference sequence).

V gene TRBV5-1 combines with J gene TRBJ1-2, with D maybe TRBD1 (6 bases). The CDR3 contains 15 residues. The V and J ends lost 2 bases and 0 bases respectively, with 11 bases between them. Germline-derived CDR1 and CDR2 are SGHRS and YFSETQ. The CDR3 protein is CASSFDGQSNYGYTF. The CDR3 coding sequence is TGCGCCAGCAGCTTCGATGGACAGTCTAACTATGGCTACACCTTC. The whole variable domain, filled in from reference TRBV5-1 and TRBJ1-2, reads KAGVTQTPRYLIKTRGQQVTLSCSPISGHRSVSWYQQTPGQGLQFLFEYFSETQRNKGNFPGRFSGRQFSNSRSEMNVSTLELGDSALYLCASSFDGQSNYGYTFGSGTRLTVV.

This CDR3 reads CASSRAETETQYF. DNA of the CDR3: TGTGCCAGCTCGAGGGCGGAGACAGAGACCCAGTACTTC. The chain couples TRBV2 to TRBJ2-5; perhaps TRBD2 as D (5 bases). This CDR3 contains 13 residues. V gave up 8 bases and J gave up 4 bases, with 14 bases separating them. Germline CDR1 and CDR2: SNHLY and FYNNEI.

The V and J genes are TRBV7-8 and TRBJ2-7; D is undetermined. Germline V CDR1 and CDR2: SGHVS, FQNEAQ. Trimming removed 3 bases from V and 4 bases from J, with 16 bases in between. There are 15 residues in the CDR3. CDR3 sequence (DNA): TGTGCCAGCAGCTTGAATCGAGAATTCGAGTACGAGCAGTACTTC. Protein sequence: CASSLNREFEYEQYF.